This T cell receptor (beta chain) was sequenced for a study of technical replicates of blood from a handful of donors. This clone appeared a single time. TCRdb's copy holds only in-frame clones and misses some; the assay was immunoSEQ multiplex PCR. The data show tens of thousands of clones, roughly 90% seen once. J gave up 2 bases and V 5 bases, and 5 bases lay outside the gene matches. The CDR3 covers 15 residues. Germline loops: CDR1 MRHNA, CDR2 SNTAGT. What was sequenced was PBMCs. The rearrangement uses TRBV6-4 and TRBJ2-1, with 8 positions matching TRBD1. The clonotype comes from a human donor in good health. Some clones in this sample may be carry-over from other donors' samples. The CDR3 region is CASSNRGEAYNEQFF. The CDR3 DNA reads as TGTGCCAGCAGTAACAGGGGGGAGGCCTACAATGAGCAGTTCTTC.